These 14 T cell receptor beta chains originate from one sample sequenced in a study of CD8+CD57+ T cells in acquired aplastic anemia. The use of genomic DNA as template underpinned the TCR beta VDJ and CDR3 profiling. MiXCR, applied by TCRdb to the reads, yields one record per CDR3 protein. The sample lists about 190,000 distinct CDR3 sequences, less than 65% seen once, with about 45% in the top ten. Sequences were obtained from sorted CD4+, CD8+, or CD8+CD57+ T cells (not recorded which) from PBMCs. These receptor sequences come from a human donor with severe aplastic anemia or a healthy control (not recorded which).

This clonotype turned up a few times. The rearrangement links TRBV7-8 to TRBJ2-3; perhaps D is TRBD1 or TRBD2 (5 bases each). The CDR3 spans 15 residues. Germline values: CDR1 SGHVS, CDR2 FQNEAQ. Trimming took off 6 bases at V and 4 bases at J, with 17 bases between the two ends. CDR3 DNA: TGTGCCAGCAGACCGGGGCGGCCTAGATCAGATACGCAGTATTTT. Protein sequence: CASRPGRPRSDTQYF.

The chain carries TRBV20-1 and TRBJ2-5; a weak D match, TRBD1 (5 bases). Germline values: CDR1 DFQATT, CDR2 SNEGSKA (reference sequence). The CDR3 is made up of 14 amino acids. The V and J ends lost 1 base and 3 bases respectively, with 12 bases between them. CDR3 DNA: TGCAGTGCTAGAGCCAAAGGCAGGGAAGAGACCCAGTACTTC. It specifies CSARAKGREETQYF.

This rearrangement joins TRBV9 to TRBJ2-7, with a tentative D call TRBD2 (6 bases). Germline V gene sequence: CDR1 SGDLS, CDR2 YYNGEE. The CDR3 length is 15 residues. V was trimmed by 2 bases and J by 0 bases, leaving 12 bases between them. The CDR3: CASSVDYFSSYEQYF. Written as DNA, the CDR3 is TGTGCCAGCAGCGTGGACTATTTCAGCTCCTACGAGCAGTACTTC.

This chain joins TRBV7-9 and TRBJ2-7; D gene uncertain. Looked up from germline, CDR1 is SEHNR and CDR2 is FQNEAQ (reference sequence). V was trimmed by 1 base and J by 3 bases, leaving 10 bases between them. This CDR3 spans 14 amino acids. In DNA form, the CDR3 reads TGTGCCAGCAGCTTAGGTCTCAGCCTCTACGAGCAGTACTTC. This gives the protein CASSLGLSLYEQYF.

The rearrangement links TRBV6-1 to TRBJ1-4, with 11 bases fitting TRBD1. CDR1 and CDR2 from the germline V gene are MNHNS and SASEGT. There are 18 residues in the CDR3. The junction had 11 bases not matched to a gene; V was cut back by 7 bases and J by 1 base. The CDR3: CASTAFRDRGVTNEKLFF. CDR3 bases: TGTGCCAGCACCGCTTTCCGGGACAGGGGGGTAACTAATGAAAAACTGTTTTTT.

The sample holds a few counts of this clonotype. The chain links TRBV30 to TRBJ2-3; D possibly uses TRBD1 or TRBD2 (6 bases each). Germline CDR1 GTSNPN, CDR2 SVGIG (reference sequence). The CDR3 has 12 amino acids. Trimming removed 5 bases from V and 4 bases from J, with 10 bases in between. The CDR3: CAWERGADTQYF. The CDR3 DNA is TGTGCCTGGGAAAGGGGGGCAGATACGCAGTATTTT.

The chain uses TRBV4-1 and TRBJ2-7; D is perhaps TRBD1 (6 bases). CDR3 length: 13 amino acids. V was cut by 2 bases and J by 3 bases, with 8 bases left in between. Germline V CDR1 and CDR2: MGHRA, YSYEKL. The CDR3 bases are TGCGCCAGCAGCCAACTCAGGGGCTACGAGCAGTACTTC. It translates to CASSQLRGYEQYF.

This rearrangement joins TRBV7-2 to TRBJ2-3; TRBD2 agrees at 8 bases. The CDR3 is 18 amino acids. Germline V gene data show CDR1 as SGHTA and CDR2 as FQGNSA. The V gene end was trimmed by 5 bases and the J gene end by 0 bases; junction bases not matched to a gene: 13. The CDR3 protein is CASSVGGLDLSSTDTQYF. The DNA of the CDR3 is TGTGCCAGCAGCGTGGGGGGACTAGACCTATCTAGCACAGATACGCAGTATTTT. Using reference TRBV7-2 and TRBJ2-3 for the parts outside the CDR3, the full variable domain is GAGVSQSPSNKVTEKGKDVELRCDPISGHTALYWYRQSLGQGLEFLIYFQGNSAPDKSGLPSDRFSAERTGGSVSTLTIQRTQQEDSAVYLCASSVGGLDLSSTDTQYFGPGTRLTVL.

This clonotype showed up just once. The chain couples TRBV10-1 to TRBJ2-7; tentatively, D is TRBD2 (5 bases). Germline lookup yields CDR1 WNHNN and CDR2 SYGVQD (reference sequence). Trimming removed 1 base from V and 7 bases from J, with 11 bases in between. This CDR3 is 13 amino acids long. CDR3 protein: CASSEFRRPEQYF. The CDR3 DNA follows: TGCGCCAGCAGTGAGTTTCGGAGGCCGGAGCAGTACTTC.

This clonotype was seen only a few times. The V gene is TRBV29-1, the J gene TRBJ2-7, with a possible D match to TRBD1 (5 bases). The CDR3 is 13 amino acids. Germline CDR1 reads SQVTM; CDR2 reads ANQGSEA. The ends were cut back, 1 base at V and 5 bases at J, with 12 bases in the middle. CDR3 sequence (DNA): TGCAGCGTTGAAGGTCAGGGTATCAACGAGCAGTACTTC. Translating it yields CSVEGQGINEQYF.

This clonotype came up many times. The chain couples TRBV5-6 to TRBJ2-2; D not certain. From germline, CDR1 is SGHDT and CDR2 YYEEEE. The CDR3 has 14 amino acids. The V gene lost 0 bases and the J gene lost 1 base, with 4 bases spanning the gap. This CDR3 reads CASSLVQNTGELFF. CDR3 DNA: TGTGCCAGCAGCTTGGTGCAGAACACCGGGGAGCTGTTTTTT. Full variable domain (missing parts from reference TRBV5-6 and TRBJ2-2): DAGVTQSPTHLIKTRGQQVTLRCSPKSGHDTVSWYQQALGQGPQFIFQYYEEEERQRGNFPDRFSGHQFPNYSSELNVNALLLGDSALYLCASSLVQNTGELFFGEGSRLTVL.

This sequence joins TRBV12-3 or TRBV12-4 and TRBJ2-7, with 12 nucleotides matching TRBD1. V lost 5 bases and J lost 4; bases outside the gene matches: 3. This CDR3 is built from 14 residues. The CDR3 DNA reads TGTGCCAGCAGTACGGGACAGGGGGCATACGAGCAGTACTTC. It yields the protein CASSTGQGAYEQYF.

V usage is TRBV20-1 and J usage is TRBJ1-5, with D hard to call. This CDR3 comprises 12 residues. Germline CDR1 is DFQATT and CDR2 is SNEGSKA (reference sequence). V was cut by 6 bases and J by 5 bases, with 11 bases left in between. In DNA, the CDR3 is TGCAGTGCCCGGGATAACGATCAGCCCCAGCATTTT. Its translation is CSARDNDQPQHF.

This clonotype was found once. The V call is TRBV18, the J call TRBJ1-4; D not certain. Per germline, CDR1 KGHSH and CDR2 LQKENI. The CDR3 is 14 residues long. Trimming took off 8 bases at V and 5 bases at J, with 15 bases between the two ends. This CDR3 reads CASPSEEDNEKLFF. CDR3 coding DNA: TGTGCCAGCCCTAGCGAGGAAGACAATGAAAAACTGTTTTTT.